This entry describes one T cell receptor beta chain. Its specificity is not known. At one boundary the junction diverges from the germline segment, which might be a read error. This table comes from immunoSEQ multiplex PCR, and its TCRdb copy is limited to in-frame clones, with some not included. The sample records about 78,000 clones, roughly 92% being singletons. The data originate from a study of OX40 agonist ivuxolimab in advanced cancers. Per the germline V gene, CDR1 is MNHNS and CDR2 is SASEGT. This CDR3 is 13 amino acids long. Study-level points and caveats: Some patients without response likewise showed low normalized clonal expansion.

Sample: CD4+ or CD8+ T cells sorted from blood, taken in a trial of the OX40 agonist ivuxolimab. The J gene is TRBJ1-2, the V gene TRBV6-1; no reliable D call. The receptor was isolated from an adult with an advanced solid tumor such as melanoma, head and neck, liver or kidney cancer. The CDR3 coding sequence is TGTGCCAGCAGTGAAGCCCAGACCTATGTCTACACCTTC. It is translated as CASSEAQTYVYTF.